The rows below give T cell receptor beta chains drawn from one sample of a study of T cells in Graves' hyperthyroidism and ophthalmopathy. TCRdb ran MiXCR on the multiplex PCR reads and lists one entry per CDR3 protein. The sample has 300,000 to 450,000 distinct CDR3 sequences, roughly 13% seen once; the top ten hold less than 10%. The sequencing input was blood. The receptors originated from a woman aged 18-29 years with Graves' hyperthyroidism. Each CDR3 is given with its conserved first and last residue. D genes are given only for firm matches. Clone size is stated in some rows and not others, as once, few, many or a class when expanded.

j_call d_call clone_size cdr3_length v_call cdr3_aa cdr3_nt
TRBJ1-6 - few 15 TRBV7-6 CASSPAGTRDSPLHF TGTGCCAGCAGCCCCGCCGGGACTCGGGATTCACCCCTCCACTTT
TRBJ1-1 TRBD1 many 13 TRBV12-3/TRBV12-4 CASSGTANTEAFF TGTGCCAGCAGCGGGACAGCGAACACTGAAGCTTTCTTT
TRBJ2-3 TRBD2 few 17 TRBV14 CASSQDWVAGEGDTQYF TGTGCCAGCAGCCAAGATTGGGTAGCGGGAGAGGGAGATACGCAGTATTTT
TRBJ1-1 - many 13 TRBV6-1 CASSYGMGTEAFF TGTGCCAGCAGTTACGGGATGGGCACTGAAGCTTTCTTT
TRBJ1-5 - - 13 TRBV18 CASSPPNNQPQHF TGTGCCAGCTCACCACCGAATAATCAGCCCCAGCATTTT
TRBJ1-1 TRBD1 - 13 TRBV12-3/TRBV12-4 CASFRTGYTEAFF TGTGCCAGCTTCCGGACAGGCTACACTGAAGCTTTCTTT
TRBJ2-7 - many 15 TRBV28 CASTLEGRGYYEQYF TGTGCCAGCACTCTGGAGGGCAGGGGCTACTACGAGCAGTACTTC
TRBJ1-2 - - 13 TRBV19 CAGGPGGSYGYTF TGTGCCGGAGGCCCGGGGGGAAGTTATGGCTACACCTTC
TRBJ2-3 - many 15 TRBV28 CASSSSSDYTDTQYF TGTGCCAGCAGTTCCTCCTCTGACTATACAGATACGCAGTATTTT
TRBJ1-1 - many 13 TRBV27 CASSFQRLTEAFF TGTGCCAGCAGTTTCCAACGGCTCACTGAAGCTTTCTTT
TRBJ2-3 - many 15 TRBV11-2 CASSLDGADTDTQYF TGTGCCAGCAGCCTAGACGGGGCCGACACAGATACGCAGTATTTT
TRBJ1-6 - many 13 TRBV11-1 CASSADGFSPLHF TGTGCCAGCAGCGCGGACGGGTTTTCACCCCTCCACTTT
TRBJ1-1 - many 15 TRBV5-5 CASSFEGLSSAEAFF TGTGCCAGCAGCTTTGAGGGATTGAGTAGCGCTGAAGCTTTCTTT
TRBJ2-6 TRBD1 - 17 TRBV29-1 CSATPGTGFSGANVLTF TGCAGCGCTACACCCGGGACAGGATTCTCTGGGGCCAACGTCCTGACTTTC
TRBJ2-4 TRBD1 few 14 TRBV20-1 CSARDRAAKNIQYF TGCAGTGCTAGGGACAGGGCCGCCAAAAACATTCAGTACTTC
TRBJ1-1 TRBD1 many 15 TRBV6-2/TRBV6-3 CASRTGTGYEAGAFF TGTGCCAGCAGAACCGGGACAGGGTATGAGGCCGGAGCTTTCTTT
TRBJ1-1 - - 13 TRBV6-1 CASNPGLNTEAFF TGTGCCAGCAACCCGGGTCTGAACACTGAAGCTTTCTTT
TRBJ1-2 - many 13 TRBV20-1 CSASGQGFYGYTF TGCAGTGCTAGCGGGCAGGGGTTCTATGGCTACACCTTC
TRBJ2-5 - - 13 TRBV6-1 CASSQNHQETQYF TGTGCCAGCAGTCAAAATCACCAAGAGACCCAGTACTTC
TRBJ2-7 TRBD1 many 16 TRBV20-1 CSAREPGQGASYEQYF TGCAGTGCTAGAGAACCCGGACAGGGGGCCTCCTACGAGCAGTACTTC
TRBJ2-3 - many 14 TRBV5-6 CASSLPPGTDTQYF TGTGCCAGCAGCTTGCCCCCGGGAACAGATACGCAGTATTTT
TRBJ1-5 - - 16 TRBV12-3/TRBV12-4 CASSPVVVGQNQPQHF TGTGCCAGCAGTCCAGTCGTGGTGGGACAAAATCAGCCCCAGCATTTT
TRBJ2-2 - - 13 TRBV20-1 CSATDANTGELFF TGCAGTGCTACCGACGCGAACACCGGGGAGCTGTTTTTT
TRBJ1-2 - many 15 TRBV27 CASSSGKGVGYGYTF TGTGCCAGCAGTTCGGGAAAAGGGGTCGGCTATGGCTACACCTTC
TRBJ2-1 TRBD2 many 17 TRBV11-3 CASSLDYSGSSYNEQFF TGTGCCAGCAGCTTAGATTATAGCGGGAGCTCCTACAATGAGCAGTTCTTC
TRBJ2-1 TRBD2 many 16 TRBV20-1 CSAWTSGRDWGNEQFF TGCAGTGCTTGGACTAGCGGGAGGGATTGGGGCAATGAGCAGTTCTTC
TRBJ1-6 - many 14 TRBV6-5 CASSYSLGEVPLHF TGTGCCAGCAGTTACTCCCTAGGGGAGGTACCCCTCCACTTT
TRBJ2-3 TRBD2 many 17 TRBV20-1 CSAKGNELAGFTDTQYF TGCAGTGCAAAGGGAAACGAGCTAGCGGGATTCACAGATACGCAGTATTTT
TRBJ2-1 - many 15 TRBV3-1 CASSQGQQPYNEQFF TGTGCCAGCAGCCAAGGACAGCAACCCTACAATGAGCAGTTCTTC
TRBJ1-6 TRBD1 few 16 TRBV7-3 CASSLKGQGLDSPLHF TGTGCCAGCAGCTTAAAGGGACAGGGTCTCGATTCACCCCTCCACTTT
TRBJ2-1 - many 15 TRBV6-2/TRBV6-3 CASSSAGGDYNEQFF TGTGCCAGCAGTTCTGCCGGGGGCGACTACAATGAGCAGTTCTTC
TRBJ2-7 - many 13 TRBV18 CASSRDQVDEQYF TGTGCCAGCTCACGTGATCAGGTCGACGAGCAGTACTTC
TRBJ2-3 - once 13 TRBV19 CASKGGMVDTQYF TGTGCCAGTAAGGGCGGGATGGTGGATACGCAGTATTTT
TRBJ1-4 - - 14 TRBV9 CASSVTATNEKLFF TGTGCCAGCAGCGTAACCGCAACTAATGAAAAACTGTTTTTT
TRBJ2-1 TRBD2 many 16 TRBV5-1 CASSLGAGVLNNEQFF TGCGCCAGCAGCTTGGGAGCGGGGGTGCTCAACAATGAGCAGTTCTTC
TRBJ2-7 TRBD1 few 17 TRBV4-1 CASSQGMRRGLSYEQYF TGCGCCAGCAGCCAAGGGATGCGCAGGGGGCTCTCCTACGAGCAGTACTTC
TRBJ2-1 - many 16 TRBV4-1 CASSLPGGLIGDEQFF TGCGCCAGCAGCCTCCCCGGGGGGCTAATCGGGGATGAGCAGTTCTTC
TRBJ1-1 - - 13 TRBV27 CASSFRERTEAFF TGTGCCAGCAGTTTCAGGGAAAGAACTGAAGCTTTCTTT
TRBJ1-2 - few 17 TRBV3-1 CASSQELRSHPNYGYTF TGTGCCAGCAGCCAAGAGTTGCGCTCCCACCCTAACTATGGCTACACCTTC